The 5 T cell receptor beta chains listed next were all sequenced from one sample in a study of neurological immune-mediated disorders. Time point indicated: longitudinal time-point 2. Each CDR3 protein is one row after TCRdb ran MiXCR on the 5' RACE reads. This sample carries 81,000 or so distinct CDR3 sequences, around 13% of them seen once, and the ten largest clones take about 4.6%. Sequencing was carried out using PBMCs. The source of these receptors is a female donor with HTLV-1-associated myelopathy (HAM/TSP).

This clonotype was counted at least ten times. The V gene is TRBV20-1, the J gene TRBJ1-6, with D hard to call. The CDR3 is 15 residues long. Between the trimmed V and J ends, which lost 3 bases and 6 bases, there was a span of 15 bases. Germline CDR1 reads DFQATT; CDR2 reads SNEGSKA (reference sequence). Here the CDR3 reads CSARSVNVRNSPLHF. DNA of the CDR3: TGCAGTGCTAGGTCTGTTAACGTGCGTAATTCACCCCTCCACTTT.

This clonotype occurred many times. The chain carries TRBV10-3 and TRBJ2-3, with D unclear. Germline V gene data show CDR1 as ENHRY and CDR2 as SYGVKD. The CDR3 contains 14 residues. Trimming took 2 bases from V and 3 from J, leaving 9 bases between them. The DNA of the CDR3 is TGTGCCATCAGTGAGCCGAGGCGGACAGATACGCAGTATTTT. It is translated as CAISEPRRTDTQYF.

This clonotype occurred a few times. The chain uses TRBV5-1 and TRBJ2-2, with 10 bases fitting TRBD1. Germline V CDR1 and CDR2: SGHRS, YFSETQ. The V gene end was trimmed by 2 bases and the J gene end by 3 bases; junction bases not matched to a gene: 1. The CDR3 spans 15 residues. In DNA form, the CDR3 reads TGCGCCAGCAGCTTCGGACAGGGGGACACCGGGGAGCTGTTTTTT. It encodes CASSFGQGDTGELFF.

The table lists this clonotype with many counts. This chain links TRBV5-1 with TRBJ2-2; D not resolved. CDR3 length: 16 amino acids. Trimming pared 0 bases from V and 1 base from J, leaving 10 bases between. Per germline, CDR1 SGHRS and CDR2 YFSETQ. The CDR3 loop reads CASSLVLRENTGELFF. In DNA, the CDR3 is TGCGCCAGCAGCTTGGTACTTCGAGAGAACACCGGGGAGCTGTTTTTT.

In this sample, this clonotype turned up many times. CDR3 coding DNA: TGTGCCAGCAGCTTAGATAGGGTTAAAAACACTGAAGCTTTCTTT. The encoded protein is CASSLDRVKNTEAFF. The chain carries TRBV11-2 and TRBJ1-1; the D is unclear. CDR1 SGHAT and CDR2 FQNNGV come from the germline V gene. The V end lost 0 bases, the J end lost 2 bases, and 10 bases lay between the germline ends. The CDR3 has 15 residues.